The clone carrying this T cell receptor beta chain showed up just a few times. The antigen remains unidentified. The data originate from a study of persistence of HIV-infected CD4 T cells. With 8 bases removed from V and 0 bases from J, the gap between germline ends came to 17 bases. This CDR3 comprises 16 residues. The germline CDR1 and CDR2 sequences are MDHEN and SYDVKM. Cells were stimulated with overlapping HIV-1 Gag 15-mer peptides. CD40L/CD69 double-negative CD45RO-high memory CD4+ T cells were collected. Undetectable plasma HIV-1 RNA below 50 copies/mL lasted at least 4 years. This was the immunoSEQ version 4 assay in survey mode. Template was genomic DNA at 8 to 10 ng/uL, with up to 1 ug used per sample. Using immunoSEQ multiplex PCR, the repertoire was profiled, and TCRdb retains in-frame clones only, with some absent. This repertoire shows about 36,000 clones, around 83% found once; its top ten account for just under 1%.

This specimen consisted of cultured CD4+ T cells from PBMCs, obtained from a patient who received antiretroviral therapy. The chain couples TRBV28 to TRBJ1-5; perhaps TRBD1 as D (5 bases). This sequence originates from an adult with HIV. The donor label of this sample is uncertain. CDR3 DNA sequence: TGTGCCAGCCGGCCGGGGCCTCAATATAGCAATCAGCCCCAGCATTTT. Translation gives CASRPGPQYSNQPQHF.